This TCR beta chain was obtained from a study of blood T cell repertoires in COVID-19. This CDR3 is 15 amino acids long. Trimming removed 6 bases from V and 1 base from J; junction bases left unmatched: 7. Germline values: CDR1 ENHRY, CDR2 SYGVKD. The Seattle patients joined while their infection was active and were tracked longitudinally afterward. Using immunoSEQ multiplex PCR, the repertoire was profiled, and TCRdb retains in-frame clones only, with some absent. The sample shows about 410,000 clones, approximately 91% of them seen only once. Input material: peripheral blood. V usage is TRBV10-3 and J usage is TRBJ2-5, with 8 bases aligning to TRBD1. This TCR came from a woman in her forties with COVID-19, enrolled during active disease. CDR3 region: CAIRETGVPQETQYF. Here the CDR3 DNA reads TGTGCCATCAGGGAGACAGGGGTTCCCCAAGAGACCCAGTACTTC.